The rows below give T cell receptor beta chains drawn from one sample of a study of T-cell reconstitution after alpha-beta-depleted transplantation in children. TCRdb processed the PCR reads anew with MiXCR; each CDR3 protein has one entry. Among about 200,000 distinct CDR3 sequences listed, roughly 7.1% were seen once. The material was PBMCs, obtained before TCRalphabeta/CD19-depleted stem cell transplant. The receptors originated from a boy aged 2 to 10 with acute lymphoblastic leukemia, due to receive a stem cell transplant. Both conserved end residues are part of each CDR3. D genes are given only for firm matches. Rows give clone size only sometimes, using once, few, many, or a class for an expanded clone.

>TRBJ2-4|TRBV27|-|few
TGTGCCAGCCACCCCAAGGGGGGGCGGGTAGCCAAAAACATTCAGTACTTC
CASHPKGGRVAKNIQYF
>TRBJ1-2|TRBV27|TRBD1|few
TGTGCCAGCAGTTTATCGGCAGGGGGCAACTATGGCTACACCTTC
CASSLSAGGNYGYTF
>TRBJ2-3|TRBV10-2|-|many
TGCGCCAGCAGTGACCGGGCAGATACGCAGTATTTT
CASSDRADTQYF
>TRBJ2-3|TRBV28|-|many
TGTGCCAGCGCGACCCCTAGCACAGATACGCAGTATTTT
CASATPSTDTQYF
>TRBJ2-5|TRBV3-1|TRBD2|few
TGTGCCAGCAGCCAAGAAAAAGCGGGGGGGCGCCACCAAGAGACCCAGTACTTC
CASSQEKAGGRHQETQYF
>TRBJ2-2|TRBV12-3/TRBV12-4|-|many
TGTGCCAGCAGTTTATTAATAAACACCGGGGAGCTGTTTTTT
CASSLLINTGELFF
>TRBJ1-6|TRBV4-2|-|few
TGTGCCAGCAGCCAATCATTTACTCTCAGTTCACCCCTCCACTTT
CASSQSFTLSSPLHF
>TRBJ2-1|TRBV5-1|-|-
TGCGCCAGCAGCTGGGAAGACCCTAGACACAATGAGCAGTTCTTC
CASSWEDPRHNEQFF
>TRBJ1-1|TRBV6-5|-|few
TGTGCCAGCAGTTGGGTAATACGGCCCAACACTGAAGCTTTCTTT
CASSWVIRPNTEAFF
>TRBJ2-7|TRBV19|TRBD1|-
TGTGCCAGTAGTATTGGACAGGGGCGCGAGCAGTACTTC
CASSIGQGREQYF
>TRBJ2-7|TRBV7-9|-|many
TGTGCCAGCAGCTTAGCGGTGGGGCAGTTTGCCTACGAGCAGTACTTC
CASSLAVGQFAYEQYF
>TRBJ2-7|TRBV7-9|TRBD1|many
TGTGCCAGCAGCTTTGGTCGGGACAGGGAATCCTACGAGCAGTACTTC
CASSFGRDRESYEQYF
>TRBJ2-7|TRBV4-3|-|many
TGCGCCAGCAGCCAAGATCAGGGTTCCTACGAGCAGTACTTC
CASSQDQGSYEQYF
>TRBJ2-7|TRBV20-1|TRBD2|few
TGCAGTGCTAGTTTAGAGGGGACTAACGAGCAGTACTTC
CSASLEGTNEQYF
>TRBJ2-1|TRBV29-1|-|many
TGCAGCGTTGATGGGGTGCGACAGACGCGATTACGGTTCTTC
CSVDGVRQTRLRFF
>TRBJ2-1|TRBV20-1|TRBD2|many
TGCAGTGCTAGAGAAACGGGACTAGGCCCGGATGAGCAGTTCTTC
CSARETGLGPDEQFF
>TRBJ2-1|TRBV24-1|TRBD2|few
TGTGCCACCAGTGAGTGGCTAGCGGGGGGAGCCAATGAGCAGTTCTTC
CATSEWLAGGANEQFF
>TRBJ2-7|TRBV29-1|-|few
TGCAGCGTTCGCGGGCAGAGCTCCTACGAGCAGTACTTC
CSVRGQSSYEQYF
>TRBJ2-2|TRBV5-1|-|-
TGCGCCAGCAGCCCCTTGACAGAACATTCCGGGGAGCTGTTTTTT
CASSPLTEHSGELFF
>TRBJ2-5|TRBV7-9|-|many
TGTGCAACGTCCCCGGGACTGCAAGAGACCCAGTACTTC
CATSPGLQETQYF
>TRBJ2-3|TRBV7-2|-|many
TGTGCCAGCAGCAAACTGAACAGGGCCACAGATACGCAGTATTTT
CASSKLNRATDTQYF
>TRBJ2-1|TRBV11-2|TRBD2|many
TGTGCCAGCGGATTAGCGGGAGGTTACAATGAGCAGTTCTTC
CASGLAGGYNEQFF
>TRBJ2-7|TRBV7-2|TRBD2|-
TGTGCCAGCAGCTTGGACCCGGGGGGGCTTCGGTACTTC
CASSLDPGGLRYF
>TRBJ2-2|TRBV5-1|TRBD1|many
TGCGCCAGCAGCTTACTGGACAGGACCCTCACCGGGGAGCTGTTTTTT
CASSLLDRTLTGELFF
>TRBJ2-5|TRBV7-3|-|-
TGTGCCAGCAGCTTAACCAGGGGGGGGAGAGAGACCCAGTACTTC
CASSLTRGGRETQYF
>TRBJ1-6|TRBV6-5|-|many
TGTGCCAGCAGGACCGGGGTCACACCCCTCCACTTT
CASRTGVTPLHF
>TRBJ1-5|TRBV7-2|-|-
TGTGCCAGCAGCTTAGGAGGGCCAGGGTTGAATCAGCCCCAGCATTTT
CASSLGGPGLNQPQHF